This TCR beta chain was sequenced during a study of blood T cell repertoires in COVID-19. Whole-study context: Specimens from acute and convalescent COVID-19 originated in the United States, Italy and Spain.

Between the trimmed V and J ends, which lost 5 bases and 5 bases, there was a span of 10 bases. Germline values: CDR1 SEHNR, CDR2 FQNEAQ (reference sequence). CDR3 length equals 14 residues. Using immunoSEQ multiplex PCR, the repertoire was profiled, and TCRdb retains in-frame clones only, with some absent. The table shows about 200,000 clones, with about three quarters occurring only once. This receptor was taken from a woman in her 70s with acute or convalescent COVID-19. The sample taken for sequencing was peripheral blood. The V call is TRBV7-9, the J call TRBJ1-6; perhaps TRBD1 as D (6 bases). The DNA for the CDR3 is TGTGCCAGCAGCCCGGACAGTGATAATTCACCCCTCCACTTT. Its translation: CASSPDSDNSPLHF.